What follows are 18 T cell receptor beta chains derived from one specimen sequenced in a study of OX40 agonist ivuxolimab in advanced cancers. Preparation of the library involved the immunoSEQ multiplex PCR assay. Entries here come from immuneACCESS through TCRdb and include only in-frame sequences with V and J called. Some clones fail to appear in such tables; in the studies checked, an unresolved V gene covers under half of the shortfall, and the cause of the remainder is unknown. The sample includes some 110,000 clones, with less than 95% observed a single time. Clones ranked in the top ten supply around 0.84% of the sample. Sample: CD4+ or CD8+ T cells sorted from blood, taken in a trial of the OX40 agonist ivuxolimab. The origin of the receptors is an adult with an advanced solid tumor such as melanoma, head and neck, liver or kidney cancer.

The rearrangement joins TRBV5-1 to TRBJ2-1; 7 nucleotides match TRBD2. The CDR3 is made up of 15 amino acids. Per the germline V gene, CDR1 is SGHRS and CDR2 is YFSETQ. V gave up 4 bases and J gave up 3 bases; unmatched junction bases: 7. The CDR3 is CASSQGEGIYNEQFF. The CDR3 nucleotides are TGCGCCAGCAGCCAAGGGGAGGGTATCTACAATGAGCAGTTCTTC.

J is TRBJ2-1 and V is TRBV19; 10 bases align to TRBD1. Germline lookup yields CDR1 LNHDA and CDR2 SQIVND (reference sequence). V lost 7 bases to trimming and J lost 10 bases; unmatched junction nucleotides: 10. This CDR3 is built from 14 residues. The CDR3 protein is CASTGTGVGQEQFF. The DNA of the CDR3 is TGTGCCAGTACAGGGACAGGGGTTGGGCAGGAGCAGTTCTTC.

The gene calls are TRBV9 and TRBJ2-2; TRBD1 matches 8 bases. Looked up from germline, CDR1 is SGDLS and CDR2 is YYNGEE. Trimming removed 4 bases from V and 5 bases from J; junction bases left unmatched: 7. There are 15 residues in the CDR3. The CDR3 spells CASSPGQAFTGELFF. The CDR3, as DNA: TGTGCCAGCAGCCCGGGACAGGCTTTTACCGGGGAGCTGTTTTTT.

The J gene is TRBJ2-7, the V gene TRBV7-9; D unclear. CDR1 and CDR2 from the germline V gene are SEHNR and FQNEAQ (reference sequence). V was cut by 10 bases and J by 4 bases, with 14 bases left in between. This CDR3 is built from 12 residues. The CDR3 protein is CATPLSPYEQYF. The CDR3 nucleotides are TGTGCCACCCCGCTAAGCCCATACGAGCAGTACTTC.

V is TRBV19 and J is TRBJ1-6, with TRBD1 identical over 9 bases. V was clipped by 8 bases and J by 9 bases; unmatched bases: 2. Germline assignment: CDR1 LNHDA and CDR2 SQIVND (reference sequence). The CDR3 sequence is 12 residues long. The CDR3 reads CASGTGSSPLHF. The CDR3 bases are TGTGCCAGTGGGACAGGGAGTTCACCCCTCCACTTT.

The rearrangement links TRBV5-6 to TRBJ1-1; maybe TRBD1 (5 bases). This CDR3 has 12 amino acids. V was clipped by 4 bases and J by 9 bases, with 13 bases between them. Germline V gene sequence: CDR1 SGHDT, CDR2 YYEEEE. The CDR3 loop reads CASSLGGSQAFF. Written as DNA, the CDR3 is TGTGCCAGCAGCCTGGGGGGAAGCCAAGCTTTCTTT.

The V and J genes are TRBV27 and TRBJ2-1; D tentatively reads TRBD1 or TRBD2 (6 bases each). The V and J ends lost 6 bases and 13 bases respectively, with 16 bases between them. Germline V CDR1 and CDR2: MNHEY, SMNVEV (reference sequence). The CDR3 extends over 12 amino acids. The CDR3 DNA is TGTGCCAGCAGGCAGGAGGGGGGAGTTCAGTTCTTC. As protein: CASRQEGGVQFF.

A word on this clone: Other nucleotide sequences in the sample specify the same CDR3. The chain links TRBV23-1 to TRBJ1-5, with 7 bases fitting TRBD1. Being an ORF, TRBV23-1 has a function that is uncertain. The CDR3 loop spans 16 amino acids. V lost 0 bases, J lost 5 bases, and 7 bases stayed unmatched. The CDR3, as DNA: TGCGCCAGCAGTCAATCGGAAGGGGGCTTGGATCAGCCCCAGCATTTT. Protein sequence: CASSQSEGGLDQPQHF.

The chain recombines TRBV19 with TRBJ1-2; tentatively, D is TRBD1 (6 bases). Per the germline V gene, CDR1 is LNHDA and CDR2 is SQIVND (reference sequence). The CDR3 extends over 14 amino acids. V was trimmed by 6 bases and J by 8 bases, leaving 19 bases between them. The CDR3 spells CASSRITGIEGYTF. CDR3 sequence (DNA): TGTGCCAGTAGCAGAATAACAGGGATAGAAGGCTACACCTTC. The full variable domain, completed using reference TRBV19 and TRBJ1-2, is DGGITQSPKYLFRKEGQNVTLSCEQNLNHDAMYWYRQDPGQGLRLIYYSQIVNDFQKGDIAEGYSVSREKKESFPLTVTSAQKNPTAFYLCASSRITGIEGYTFGSGTRLTVV.

The chain combines TRBV18 with TRBJ1-1; TRBD1 agrees at 7 bases. Trimming at V came to 6 bases and at J to 1 base, leaving 2 bases not matched to a gene. The CDR3 is made up of 13 amino acids. Germline CDR1 reads KGHSH; CDR2 reads LQKENI. Here the CDR3 DNA reads TGTGCCAGCTCCGCAGGGGGGAACACTGAAGCTTTCTTT. Translated, it gives CASSAGGNTEAFF.

This sequence joins TRBV7-9 and TRBJ2-5, with 8 bases lining up with TRBD1. The V and J ends lost 2 bases and 1 base, in that order; junction bases with no gene match: 3. Per the germline V gene, CDR1 is SEHNR and CDR2 is FQNEAQ (reference sequence). This CDR3 spans 15 amino acids. In DNA form, the CDR3 reads TGTGCCAGCAGCTTACAGGGGGCAGCCCAAGAGACCCAGTACTTC. This gives the protein CASSLQGAAQETQYF.

The chain is built from TRBV6-5 and TRBJ1-6; D is possibly TRBD1 (5 bases). The CDR3 spans 14 residues. The germline CDR1 and CDR2 sequences are MNHEY and SVGAGI. V was cut by 6 bases and J by 5 bases, with 11 bases left in between. The CDR3 reads CASRGTVNNSPLHF. CDR3 nucleotides: TGTGCCAGCAGGGGGACTGTGAATAATTCACCCCTCCACTTT.

This chain connects TRBV29-1 to TRBJ2-1, with D tentatively TRBD1 (6 bases). The CDR3 consists of 13 residues. V was clipped by 3 bases and J by 9 bases, with 15 bases between them. CDR1 is SQVTM, CDR2 ANQGSEA, per germline. The CDR3 DNA sequence: TGCAGCGTTGATACGTCCAGGGGTGGTGAGCAGTTCTTC. Protein: CSVDTSRGGEQFF.

The chain recombines TRBV29-1 with TRBJ2-3, with D possibly TRBD2 on 5 matching bases. V was clipped by 3 bases and J by 0 bases, with 10 bases between them. The CDR3 runs to 14 residues. The germline V gene encodes CDR1 SQVTM and CDR2 ANQGSEA. CDR3 DNA: TGCAGCGTTGACAGCGGCCCTAGCACAGATACGCAGTATTTT. It encodes CSVDSGPSTDTQYF.

This clone was counted only a few times. The V gene is TRBV4-3, the J gene TRBJ2-3; D may be TRBD2 (6 bases). The CDR3 is 14 residues long. V was pared by 1 base and J by 4 bases, with 9 bases between. CDR1 LGHNA and CDR2 YSLEER come from the germline V gene. As DNA, the CDR3 is TGCGCCAGCAGCCAAGGGATAGCGGCAGATACGCAGTATTTT. It specifies CASSQGIAADTQYF.

This chain connects TRBV10-3 to TRBJ1-1; 8 bases map to TRBD1. With V trimmed by 7 bases and J by 3 bases, 7 bases remained unmatched. Germline values: CDR1 ENHRY, CDR2 SYGVKD. The CDR3 loop spans 14 amino acids. CDR3 in DNA: TGTGCCATCAATTCCGGGACAGGCCACACTGAAGCTTTCTTT. Residues: CAINSGTGHTEAFF.

CDR3 in DNA: TGTGCCAGCAGCCCTCCGGGACCATACAATCAGCCCCAGCATTTT. Its protein product is CASSPPGPYNQPQHF. This chain uses TRBV28 with TRBJ1-5, with a weak D call TRBD1 (5 bases). From germline, CDR1 is MDHEN and CDR2 SYDVKM. The V end lost 6 bases, the J end lost 3 bases, and 15 bases lay between the germline ends. The CDR3 is 15 residues long.

V and J are TRBV27 and TRBJ2-5, with D tentatively TRBD1 (5 bases). The length of the CDR3 is 15 residues. V lost 3 bases and J lost 1, with 12 bases in between. The germline V gene encodes CDR1 MNHEY and CDR2 SMNVEV (reference sequence). The CDR3 region has the DNA TGTGCCAGCAGTTTTTATGGGGCATCCCAAGAGACCCAGTACTTC. This translates into CASSFYGASQETQYF.